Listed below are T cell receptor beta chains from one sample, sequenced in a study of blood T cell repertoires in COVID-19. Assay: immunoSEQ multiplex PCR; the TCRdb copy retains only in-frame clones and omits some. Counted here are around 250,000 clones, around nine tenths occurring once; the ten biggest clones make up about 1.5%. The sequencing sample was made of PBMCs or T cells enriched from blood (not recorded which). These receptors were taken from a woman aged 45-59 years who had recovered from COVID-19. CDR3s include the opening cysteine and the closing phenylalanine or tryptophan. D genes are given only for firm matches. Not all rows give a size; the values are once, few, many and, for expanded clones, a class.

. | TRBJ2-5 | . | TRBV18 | TGTGCCAGCTCACCACGACGGGAGACGGAGACCCAGTACTTC | CASSPRRETETQYF
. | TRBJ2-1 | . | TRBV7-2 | TGTGCCAGCAGCTTAGCGGGAGCGACTGAGCAGTTCTTC | CASSLAGATEQFF
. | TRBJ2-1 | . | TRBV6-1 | TGTGCCAGCAGTGAAGCTAAGGCGGCTGAGCAGTTCTTC | CASSEAKAAEQFF
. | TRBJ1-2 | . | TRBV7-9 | TGTGCCAGCAGCGCGACAGCCAACTATGGCTACACCTTC | CASSATANYGYTF
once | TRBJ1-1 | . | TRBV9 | TGTGCCAGCAGCGTAGGAGTCAGACAGATGGCTGAAGCTTTCTTT | CASSVGVRQMAEAFF
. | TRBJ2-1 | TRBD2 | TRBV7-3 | TGTGCCAGCTCCAGGACTAGCGGGAGTTATGAGCAGTTCTTC | CASSRTSGSYEQFF
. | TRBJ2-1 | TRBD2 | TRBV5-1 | TGCGCCAGCAGCTTGGGGGCGGAAACTAGCGGGAGTTTAAATGAGCAGTTCTTC | CASSLGAETSGSLNEQFF
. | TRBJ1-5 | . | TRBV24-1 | TGTGCCACCATACGTACCCCTGTCAGCGGTCAGCCCCAGCATTTT | CATIRTPVSGQPQHF
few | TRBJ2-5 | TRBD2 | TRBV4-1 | TGCGCCAGCAGCCAAACCGGGGGGATGGAGACCCAGTACTTC | CASSQTGGMETQYF
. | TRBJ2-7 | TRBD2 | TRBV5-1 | TGCGCCAGCAGCTTGGAACCACCTAGCGGGTACTACGAGCAGTACTTC | CASSLEPPSGYYEQYF
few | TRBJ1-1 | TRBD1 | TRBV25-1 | TGTGCCAGCAGACCGACAGGGTTTTCTGAAGCTTTCTTT | CASRPTGFSEAFF
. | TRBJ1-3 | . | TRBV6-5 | TGTGCCAGCGGGGAGGACTCTGGAAACACCATATATTTT | CASGEDSGNTIYF
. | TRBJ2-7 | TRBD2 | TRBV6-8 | TGTGCCAGCACCGAAGCTAGCGGTCCCTCCTACGAGCAGTACTTC | CASTEASGPSYEQYF
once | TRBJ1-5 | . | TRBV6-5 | TGTGCCAGCAGCGGAGTTTATAGCAATCAGCCCCAGCATTTT | CASSGVYSNQPQHF
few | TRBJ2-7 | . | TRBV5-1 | TGCGCCAGCAGCCCCGGGGAGGAGGCCTACGAGCAGTACTTC | CASSPGEEAYEQYF
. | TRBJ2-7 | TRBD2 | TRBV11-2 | TGTGCCAGCAGCTTACGGCCGGAGCGGGAGGTCCCCGAGCAGTACTTC | CASSLRPEREVPEQYF
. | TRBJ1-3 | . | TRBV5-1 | TGCGCCAGCAGCTTGGCGGCAGGGATGACATCTGGAAACACCATATATTTT | CASSLAAGMTSGNTIYF
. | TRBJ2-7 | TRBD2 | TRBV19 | TGTGCCAGTAGTATACTAGCGGGCGCCTACGAGCAGTACTTC | CASSILAGAYEQYF
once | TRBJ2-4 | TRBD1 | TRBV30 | TGTGCCGGGGGGGACAGGGGGAACATTCAGTACTTC | CAGGDRGNIQYF
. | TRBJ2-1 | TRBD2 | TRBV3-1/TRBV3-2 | TGTGCCAGCAGCCCAACCACCCTAGCGGGACTCTACAATGAGCAGTTCTTC | CASSPTTLAGLYNEQFF
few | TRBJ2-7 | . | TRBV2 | TGTGCCAGCAGTGAGGCAGGGTCGGTTCGCTACGAGCAGTACTTC | CASSEAGSVRYEQYF
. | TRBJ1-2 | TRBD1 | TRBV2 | TGTGCCAGCAGTGCTGACCGGGACAGGGGCAACTATGGCTACACCTTC | CASSADRDRGNYGYTF